The next 24 T cell receptor beta chains were all read from a single sample in a study of blood T cell repertoires in COVID-19. TCRdb keeps only in-frame clones here, not all; method: immunoSEQ multiplex PCR. The repertoire includes under 200,000 clones, about 85% of them detected once, and 20% to 25% sits in the top ten. The sample consisted of peripheral blood. Source of these receptors: a man aged 55 to 70 with active or convalescent COVID-19.

The genes are TRBV21-1 and TRBJ2-7; TRBD1 is taken as the D call from the table, unchecked against the DNA. TRBV21-1 constitutes a pseudogene. This CDR3 has 15 residues. DNA of the CDR3: TGTGCCAGCAGCAGAGACAACAGGGTATCAAACGAGCAGTACTTC. Amino acid sequence: CASSRDNRVSNEQYF.

This clone is a singleton in its sample. The chain carries TRBV2 and TRBJ1-1; D is unclear. The CDR3 has 15 amino acids. The germline V and J ends were trimmed by 1 base and 6 bases, with 15 bases remaining between them. The germline V gene has CDR1 SNHLY and CDR2 FYNNEI. The CDR3 protein is CASSEGRVLGAEAFF. DNA for the CDR3: TGTGCCAGCAGTGAAGGTCGGGTTTTGGGTGCTGAAGCTTTCTTT.

This chain joins TRBV2 and TRBJ1-2, with a weak D call TRBD1 (5 bases). Per the germline V gene, CDR1 is SNHLY and CDR2 is FYNNEI. This CDR3 is built from 14 residues. V dropped 5 bases and J dropped 7 bases, with 17 bases sitting between them. The CDR3 region is CASSPATTAAGYTF. The CDR3 DNA follows: TGTGCCAGCAGTCCAGCGACGACAGCCGCTGGCTACACCTTC.

The DNA for the CDR3 is TGTGCCAGCAGTGAGGCCCCAGGGGGAGCTAACTATGGCTACACCTTC. It is translated as CASSEAPGGANYGYTF. The chain uses TRBV25-1 and TRBJ1-2, with 7 bases matching TRBD1. V lost 3 bases, J lost 0 bases, and 7 bases stayed unmatched. CDR1 MGHDK and CDR2 SYGVNS come from the germline V gene. This CDR3 contains 16 residues.

The chain couples TRBV5-6 to TRBJ2-5; TRBD2 aligns across 12 bases. With 5 bases clipped from V and 5 bases from J, the junction kept 7 bases outside the gene matches. This CDR3 comprises 15 residues. From germline, CDR1 is SGHDT and CDR2 YYEEEE. CDR3 DNA: TGTGCCAGCAGGTTACTAGCGGGGGGCGGGGAGACCCAGTACTTC. It codes for CASRLLAGGGETQYF.

This sequence joins TRBV15 and TRBJ2-1, with 7 positions matching TRBD2. In germline, CDR1 is LNHNV, CDR2 YYDKDF (reference sequence). V lost 1 base to trimming and J lost 4 bases; unmatched junction nucleotides: 4. The CDR3 sequence is 15 residues long. The chain's CDR3 is CATSRGKGGYNEQFF. DNA of the CDR3: TGTGCCACCAGCAGAGGAAAGGGAGGGTACAATGAGCAGTTCTTC.

In this sample, this clone turned up a few times. V usage is TRBV18 and J usage is TRBJ1-5; TRBD1 aligns across 10 bases. Germline CDR1 KGHSH, CDR2 LQKENI. The CDR3 runs to 15 residues. J was trimmed by 6 bases and V by 2 bases; bases with no gene match: 4. The CDR3 nucleotides are TGTGCCAGCTCACCAGGGACAGGGGAAGGTCAGCCCCAGCATTTT. Protein sequence: CASSPGTGEGQPQHF.

The CDR3 nucleotides read TGCGCCAGCAGCTTCGGCGGGGGGGCTTACAATGAGCAGTTCTTC. Amino acid sequence: CASSFGGGAYNEQFF. This rearrangement joins TRBV4-1 to TRBJ2-1; 9 positions agree with TRBD2. The length of the CDR3 is 15 residues. Germline-derived CDR1 and CDR2 are MGHRA and YSYEKL. J lost 4 bases, V lost 5 bases, and 6 bases had no gene match.

V and J are TRBV5-1 and TRBJ1-1; 8 bases map to TRBD1. Germline CDR1 SGHRS, CDR2 YFSETQ. The CDR3 consists of 13 residues. With 4 bases clipped from V and 4 bases from J, the junction kept 3 bases outside the gene matches. The CDR3 DNA reads TGCGCCAGCAGCATAACAGGGGGCACTGAAGCTTTCTTT. Translation gives CASSITGGTEAFF.

V and J are TRBV10-3 and TRBJ1-1; D is undetermined. The germline V gene encodes CDR1 ENHRY and CDR2 SYGVKD. With 6 bases removed from V and 1 base from J, the gap between germline ends came to 6 bases. The CDR3 has 12 residues. CDR3 sequence reads: CAIRRENTEAFF. CDR3 sequence (DNA): TGTGCCATCAGGCGGGAGAACACTGAAGCTTTCTTT.

V gene TRBV19 combines with J gene TRBJ1-5; D is unclear. Germline loops: CDR1 LNHDA, CDR2 SQIVND (reference sequence). V was cut by 10 bases and J by 2 bases, with 15 bases left in between. This CDR3 spans 14 amino acids. CDR3 loop: CATSAVLGNQPQHF. The CDR3 bases are TGTGCCACCTCCGCCGTACTAGGCAATCAGCCCCAGCATTTT.

V usage is TRBV7-2 and J usage is TRBJ1-1, with D possibly being TRBD1 (5 bases). Deletions cut 1 base from V and 1 base from J, with 16 bases between. The germline CDR1 and CDR2 sequences are SGHTA and FQGNSA. This CDR3 has 17 amino acids. CDR3 sequence (DNA): TGTGCCAGCAGCTTAGACCTACCTTGGGGCGAGAACACTGAAGCTTTCTTT. The encoded protein is CASSLDLPWGENTEAFF.

The chain employs TRBV25-1 and TRBJ2-5; no clear D gene. There are 14 residues in the CDR3. Germline V lookup: CDR1 MGHDK, CDR2 SYGVNS. Trimming stripped 3 bases from V and 2 bases from J, with 10 bases between. CDR3: CASSEEKWQETQYF. CDR3 DNA: TGTGCCAGCAGTGAGGAGAAGTGGCAAGAGACCCAGTACTTC. The full variable domain, in which reference TRBV25-1 and TRBJ2-5 provide the parts outside the CDR3, is EADIYQTPRYLVIGTGKKITLECSQTMGHDKMYWYQQDPGMELHLIHYSYGVNSTEKGDLSSESTVSRIRTEHFPLTLESARPSHTSQYLCASSEEKWQETQYFGPGTRLLVL.

The chain couples TRBV5-1 to TRBJ2-1; the match to TRBD1 covers 8 bases. J lost 2 bases, V lost 5 bases, and 6 bases had no gene match. Germline V gene lookup returns CDR1 SGHRS and CDR2 YFSETQ. The CDR3 loop spans 15 amino acids. As DNA, the CDR3 is TGCGCCAGCAGGGCGACAGGGGAACCCTACAATGAGCAGTTCTTC. It specifies CASRATGEPYNEQFF.

The chain couples TRBV2 to TRBJ1-1, with a weak D call TRBD1 (5 bases). The CDR3 contains 13 residues. Germline-derived CDR1 and CDR2 are SNHLY and FYNNEI. V lost 6 bases, J lost 1 base, and 9 bases lay in between. CDR3 DNA sequence: TGTGCCAGCAGCAGGGAAACGAACACTGAAGCTTTCTTT. Its protein is CASSRETNTEAFF.

The chain is built from TRBV27 and TRBJ2-3, with D unclear. Per the germline V gene, CDR1 is MNHEY and CDR2 is SMNVEV (reference sequence). V lost 4 bases and J 6 bases, leaving 17 bases between the germline ends. The CDR3 is 15 amino acids. This CDR3 is CASSSGTPRPDTQYF. Written as DNA, the CDR3 is TGTGCCAGCAGTTCAGGAACCCCCCGGCCGGATACGCAGTATTTT.

This clone was picked up one time. This rearrangement joins TRBV6-1 to TRBJ1-6; D is ambiguous. V dropped 1 base and J dropped 5 bases, with 9 bases sitting between them. This CDR3 comprises 15 residues. The germline V gene has CDR1 MNHNS and CDR2 SASEGT. The CDR3 DNA reads as TGTGCCAGCAGTGAAGGGGTCGACAATAATTCACCCCTCCACTTT. Translated, it gives CASSEGVDNNSPLHF.

The V and J genes are TRBV27 and TRBJ1-4; no clear D gene. The CDR3 loop spans 13 amino acids. Trimming pared 4 bases from V and 6 bases from J, leaving 9 bases between. The germline V gene has CDR1 MNHEY and CDR2 SMNVEV (reference sequence). DNA of the CDR3: TGTGCCAGCAGTTCCCGAGCTGATGAAAAACTGTTTTTT. Translated: CASSSRADEKLFF.

This clone came up once. The J gene is TRBJ2-1, the V gene TRBV13, with 12 bases that match TRBD1. CDR3 size: 14 residues. J lost 8 bases, V lost 5 bases, and 4 bases had no gene match. Germline CDR1 is PRHDT and CDR2 is FYEKMQ (reference sequence). The CDR3 DNA is TGTGCCAGCAGCGCAAGGGACAGGGGGCATGAGCAGTTCTTC. Amino acid sequence: CASSARDRGHEQFF. The entire variable domain, with the rest obtained from reference TRBV13 and TRBJ2-1, is as follows: AAGVIQSPRHLIKEKRETATLKCYPIPRHDTVYWYQQGPGQDPQFLISFYEKMQSDKGSIPDRFSAQQFSDYHSELNMSSLELGDSALYFCASSARDRGHEQFFGPGTRLTVL.

V usage is TRBV4-2 and J usage is TRBJ2-1, with 8 bases lining up with TRBD2. The CDR3 length is 16 residues. Per the germline V gene, CDR1 is LGHNA and CDR2 is YNFKEQ. With V trimmed by 0 bases and J by 5 bases, 6 bases remained unmatched. The CDR3 DNA reads as TGTGCCAGCAGCCAAGATCGCGGGGGGTACGACAATGAGCAGTTCTTC. Amino acids: CASSQDRGGYDNEQFF.

The chain combines TRBV6-5 with TRBJ1-6; 12 nucleotides line up with TRBD1. Germline V gives CDR1 MNHEY, CDR2 SVGAGI. With V trimmed by 6 bases and J by 10 bases, 7 bases remained unmatched. The length of the CDR3 is 15 residues. DNA for the CDR3: TGTGCCAGCAGACTAGGGACAGGGGGCAAATCACCCCTCCACTTT. It codes for CASRLGTGGKSPLHF.

The V call is TRBV19, the J call TRBJ2-3, with 8 bases identical to TRBD2. V was pared by 1 base and J by 8 bases, with 8 bases of the junction left unmatched. The CDR3 is 15 residues long. CDR1 and CDR2 from the germline V gene are LNHDA and SQIVND (reference sequence). The CDR3 DNA reads TGTGCCAGTAGTATAGTCGGGGGGGTATCCCCTACGCAGTATTTT. Protein sequence: CASSIVGGVSPTQYF.

The gene calls are TRBV5-4 and TRBJ1-1, with 7 bases aligning to TRBD1. Germline trimming cut 0 bases from V and 4 bases from J; bases unmatched to any gene: 3. The CDR3 runs 14 residues. Germline CDR1 SGHNT, CDR2 YYREEE (reference sequence). This CDR3 reads CASSLADRVTEAFF. The CDR3 coding sequence is TGTGCCAGCAGCTTGGCCGACAGGGTCACTGAAGCTTTCTTT.

As for this clone: A read error may be the cause here, since a much bigger clone is one base away. The rearrangement joins TRBV11-3 to TRBJ2-7, with 7 bases identical to TRBD1. Germline assignment: CDR1 SGHNT and CDR2 YENEEA. Unmatched junction bases numbered 5, after V lost 1 base and J lost 2 bases. The CDR3 is made up of 15 amino acids. The CDR3 DNA follows: TGTGCCAGCAGCTTAGTCCGACAGGGAACCTACGAGCAGTACTTC. It codes for CASSLVRQGTYEQYF.